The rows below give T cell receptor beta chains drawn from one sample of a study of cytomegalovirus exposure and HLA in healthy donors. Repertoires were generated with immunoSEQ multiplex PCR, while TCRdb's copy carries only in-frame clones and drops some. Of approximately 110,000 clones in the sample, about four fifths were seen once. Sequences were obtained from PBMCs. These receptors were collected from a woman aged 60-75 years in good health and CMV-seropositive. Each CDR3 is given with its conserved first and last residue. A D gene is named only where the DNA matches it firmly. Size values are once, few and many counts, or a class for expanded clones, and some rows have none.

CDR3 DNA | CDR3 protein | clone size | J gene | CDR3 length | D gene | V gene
TGTGCCAGCAGCTCCCCGAGCTCCTACGAGCAGTACTTC | CASSSPSSYEQYF | . | TRBJ2-7 | 13 | . | TRBV5-4
TGTGCCTGGAGTGCGGTTGGCTACAATGAGCAGTTCTTC | CAWSAVGYNEQFF | . | TRBJ2-1 | 13 | . | TRBV30
TGTGCCAGCAGCCCTCGGACAGGGACTTTAAACACCATATATTTT | CASSPRTGTLNTIYF | . | TRBJ1-3 | 15 | TRBD1 | TRBV11-2
TGCGCCAGCAGCCAAGATCCAGGGGGCGCCTCTGGGGCCAACGGCCTGACTTTC | CASSQDPGGASGANGLTF | . | TRBJ2-6 | 18 | TRBD1 | TRBV4-1
TGTGCCAGCAGTGCGGAAGGTGGAGCGGGGGGCCCCGCTGGCACAGATACGCAGTATTTT | CASSAEGGAGGPAGTDTQYF | . | TRBJ2-3 | 20 | TRBD2 | TRBV9
TGCGCCAGCAGTGAGTTGAATGAGAGCTCCTACGAGCAGTACTTC | CASSELNESSYEQYF | . | TRBJ2-7 | 15 | . | TRBV10-1
TGTGCCAGCATCACCCGGGACAGGGCGCATGGCTACACCTTC | CASITRDRAHGYTF | . | TRBJ1-2 | 14 | TRBD1 | TRBV2
TGCGCCAGCAACCAACTGGGAGGAACTAGCGGGAGGGCCTACAATGAGCAGTTCTTC | CASNQLGGTSGRAYNEQFF | . | TRBJ2-1 | 19 | TRBD2 | TRBV5-1
TGTGCCAGCAGTGTTTGGGGGACAAATCAGCCCCAGCATTTT | CASSVWGTNQPQHF | once | TRBJ1-5 | 14 | . | TRBV2
TGTGCCAGTAGTATCAAGGGGGCGCTTTCACCCCTCCACTTT | CASSIKGALSPLHF | . | TRBJ1-6 | 14 | TRBD1 | TRBV19
TGTGCCAGTAGTATAGATCTTCTCGGAGGTAACTATGGCTACACCTTC | CASSIDLLGGNYGYTF | . | TRBJ1-2 | 16 | . | TRBV19
TGTGCCAGCAGCCAAGATCAGGCCGGGACAACAACTAGCACAGATACGCAGTATTTT | CASSQDQAGTTTSTDTQYF | . | TRBJ2-3 | 19 | . | TRBV4-2
TGTGCCAGCAGCTTTCTAGCGAACACTGAAGCTTTCTTT | CASSFLANTEAFF | . | TRBJ1-1 | 13 | . | TRBV5-6
TGTGCCAGCAGCTTAGAGGACAGGGGGCGGGCGAACACTGAAGCTTTCTTT | CASSLEDRGRANTEAFF | . | TRBJ1-1 | 17 | TRBD1 | TRBV7-3
TGTGCCAGCAGCGTCACCCAGGGATCTGGGGCCAACGGCCTGACTTTC | CASSVTQGSGANGLTF | . | TRBJ2-6 | 16 | . | TRBV9
TGTGCCAGCAGCCAAGAGGGACAAAACACCGGGGAGCTGTTTTTT | CASSQEGQNTGELFF | few | TRBJ2-2 | 15 | . | TRBV4-2
TGTGCCAGTAGTTCCCAGGGGACGGCGGATACGCAGTATTTT | CASSSQGTADTQYF | . | TRBJ2-3 | 14 | . | TRBV19
TGTGCCACGCCGGGGGGTAGCACAGATACGCAGTATTTT | CATPGGSTDTQYF | . | TRBJ2-3 | 13 | TRBD2 | TRBV4-2
TGCAGCGTAAACTCGGACAGGGGTGTATTAAGAGACGAGCAGTACTTC | CSVNSDRGVLRDEQYF | . | TRBJ2-7 | 16 | TRBD1 | TRBV29-1
TGTGCCAGCAGTGTACGGTTTCTTTACGAGCAGTACTTC | CASSVRFLYEQYF | few | TRBJ2-7 | 13 | . | TRBV25-1
TGTGCCAGCAGTTTCTCGACAGGGTACGAGCAGTACTTC | CASSFSTGYEQYF | . | TRBJ2-7 | 13 | TRBD1 | TRBV6-6
TGCGCCAGCAGCCCGGCGGTCACTGAAGCAAGGAACACCGGGGAGCTGTTTTTT | CASSPAVTEARNTGELFF | few | TRBJ2-2 | 18 | . | TRBV4-1
TGCGCCAGCAGCGTTATGGGGGGAGTGGATTCACCCCTCCACTTT | CASSVMGGVDSPLHF | . | TRBJ1-6 | 15 | . | TRBV5-1
TGTGCCAGCAGCTTGCAGGGGAACTATGGCTACACCTTC | CASSLQGNYGYTF | . | TRBJ1-2 | 13 | . | TRBV5-4
TGCGCCAGCAGTCAGGACAGCCCCACAGATACGCAGTATTTT | CASSQDSPTDTQYF | . | TRBJ2-3 | 14 | . | TRBV5-1
TGTGCCAGCAGCCATAGGGACAGGGTCATCGATCAGCCCCAGCATTTT | CASSHRDRVIDQPQHF | . | TRBJ1-5 | 16 | TRBD1 | TRBV14
TGTGCCAGCTCACCCACAGGGCTCTCTGGAAACACCATATATTTT | CASSPTGLSGNTIYF | . | TRBJ1-3 | 15 | . | TRBV18
TGTGCCAGTAGCGCTAGCGGGAGTCTCAATGAGCAGTTCTTC | CASSASGSLNEQFF | . | TRBJ2-1 | 14 | TRBD2 | TRBV6-4
TGTGCCAGCAGTGCAGCGACTAGCGGGGCCTCCTACGAGCAGTACTTC | CASSAATSGASYEQYF | few | TRBJ2-7 | 16 | TRBD2 | TRBV6-1
TGTGCCATCAGCTTTTGTGTTTGGGGCACTGACACTGAAGCTTTCTTT | CAISFCVWGTDTEAFF | . | TRBJ1-1 | 16 | . | TRBV10-3
TGTGCCAGCTCACCGCTAGGACTAGCCCAGAGGAACAATGAGCAGTTCTTC | CASSPLGLAQRNNEQFF | . | TRBJ2-1 | 17 | TRBD2 | TRBV18
TGCAGCGTTGCAGGGGGCGCGGAAAAACTGTTTTTT | CSVAGGAEKLFF | . | TRBJ1-4 | 12 | TRBD1 | TRBV29-1
TGTGCCAGCAGTGAACATTTAGGGACTAGGGGGCTGGAGGCCCAGTACTTC | CASSEHLGTRGLEAQYF | . | TRBJ2-5 | 17 | . | TRBV2
TGTGCCAGCAGCTTAGCACGCGCTAGCACAGATACGCAGTATTTT | CASSLARASTDTQYF | . | TRBJ2-3 | 15 | . | TRBV7-2
TGTGCCAGCAGTGAGACGACCCAGGCTTCACCCCTCCACTTT | CASSETTQASPLHF | . | TRBJ1-6 | 14 | . | TRBV2
TGTGCCAGCAGCTTAGCGGGGTCCTACAATGAGCAGTTCTTC | CASSLAGSYNEQFF | . | TRBJ2-1 | 14 | . | TRBV11-2
TGCGCCAGCAGCACAAGCGGACAGGGGGAAAATGAGCAGTTCTTC | CASSTSGQGENEQFF | . | TRBJ2-1 | 15 | TRBD1 | TRBV4-1